These 15 T cell receptor beta chains originate from one sample sequenced in a study of blood T cell repertoires in COVID-19. TCRdb's table, derived via immunoSEQ multiplex PCR, lists solely in-frame clones and lacks some. The table lists approximately 210,000 clones, around four fifths of them singletons, with around 8.7% in the top ten. Input material: peripheral blood. All receptors come from a woman in her 50s with acute or convalescent COVID-19.

V gene TRBV28 combines with J gene TRBJ2-7; D possibly corresponds to TRBD1 (6 bases). Trimming took 4 bases from V and 7 from J, leaving 20 bases between them. Looked up from germline, CDR1 is MDHEN and CDR2 is SYDVKM. This CDR3 has 15 amino acids. Written as DNA, the CDR3 is TGTGCCAGCAGTTCCGGACAGAGCGGTTTGGCTGAGCAGTACTTC. It translates to CASSSGQSGLAEQYF.

The chain carries TRBV24-1 and TRBJ1-1; D is uncertain. Germline-derived CDR1 and CDR2 are KGHDR and SFDVKD. Trimming removed 3 bases at V and 0 bases at J, with 4 bases between. There are 13 residues in the CDR3. CDR3 nucleotide sequence: TGTGCCACCAGTGATATAATGAACACTGAAGCTTTCTTT. It translates to CATSDIMNTEAFF.

The chain employs TRBV6-5 and TRBJ2-7, with 9 nucleotides matching TRBD1. The V gene end was trimmed by 6 bases and the J gene end by 1 base; junction bases not matched to a gene: 4. The CDR3 consists of 14 residues. Germline-derived CDR1 and CDR2 are MNHEY and SVGAGI. Here the CDR3 DNA reads TGTGCCAGCAGGGCCGGACAGGGGTCCTACGAGCAGTACTTC. Translating it yields CASRAGQGSYEQYF.

Worth noting for this clone: This CDR3 is also generated by other DNA sequences in the sample. V usage is TRBV24-1 and J usage is TRBJ2-5; TRBD1 matches at 12 bases. This CDR3 spans 16 amino acids. The germline V gene has CDR1 KGHDR and CDR2 SFDVKD. The V and J ends lost 3 bases and 5 bases, in that order; junction bases with no gene match: 6. The DNA of the CDR3 is TGTGCCACCAGTGATACGGGACAGGGGGCCGCCGAGACCCAGTACTTC. Translated: CATSDTGQGAAETQYF.

The chain combines TRBV18 with TRBJ1-2, with TRBD1 as a possible D gene (5 bases). Between the trimmed V and J ends, which lost 6 bases and 2 bases, there was a span of 16 bases. The CDR3 is made up of 15 amino acids. CDR1 and CDR2 from the germline V gene are KGHSH and LQKENI. The CDR3 is CASSLQGSLNYGYTF. Here the CDR3 DNA reads TGTGCCAGCTCGCTTCAGGGTAGTTTGAACTATGGCTACACCTTC.

The chain carries TRBV10-2 and TRBJ2-1; the match to TRBD1 covers 9 bases. This CDR3 is built from 16 residues. V gave up 3 bases and J gave up 0 bases; unmatched junction bases: 3. Germline V lookup: CDR1 WSHSY, CDR2 SAAADI. In DNA, the CDR3 is TGCGCCAGCAGTGACAGGACAGGGGCCTCCTACAATGAGCAGTTCTTC. As protein: CASSDRTGASYNEQFF.

The chain uses TRBV5-1 and TRBJ2-3; perhaps TRBD1 as D (5 bases). The V and J ends lost 5 bases and 0 bases respectively, with 13 bases between them. The length of the CDR3 is 15 residues. Germline V gene data show CDR1 as SGHRS and CDR2 as YFSETQ. The CDR3 sequence is CASSRGSESTDTQYF. The CDR3 bases are TGCGCCAGCAGTAGGGGTAGTGAGAGCACAGATACGCAGTATTTT.

CDR3 nucleotide sequence: TGTGCCAGCACATCAGAAGGGGCGAAGCAGTTCTTC. Translated: CASTSEGAKQFF. The gene calls are TRBV6-5 and TRBJ2-1; D is perhaps TRBD1 (5 bases). CDR1 is MNHEY, CDR2 SVGAGI, per germline. This CDR3 contains 12 residues. V was pared by 7 bases and J by 11 bases, with 15 bases between.

This sequence joins TRBV11-2 and TRBJ2-3; possibly TRBD2 for D (7 bases). The CDR3 extends over 13 amino acids. Trimming pared 5 bases from V and 4 bases from J, leaving 10 bases between. From germline, CDR1 is SGHAT and CDR2 FQNNGV. CDR3 sequence reads: CASSPGGPDTQYF. Written as DNA, the CDR3 is TGTGCCAGCAGCCCCGGGGGGCCAGATACGCAGTATTTT.

The chain is built from TRBV7-3 and TRBJ1-1, with TRBD1 matching 8 bases. Germline V lookup: CDR1 SGHTA, CDR2 FQGTGA. J was trimmed by 0 bases and V by 5 bases; bases with no gene match: 11. The length of the CDR3 is 17 residues. CDR3 coding DNA: TGTGCCAGCAGCCCTCGGACAGGGTCTCTCATGAACACTGAAGCTTTCTTT. It translates to CASSPRTGSLMNTEAFF. Full variable domain (outside the CDR3, taken from reference TRBV7-3 and TRBJ1-1): GAGVSQTPSNKVTEKGKYVELRCDPISGHTALYWYRQSLGQGPEFLIYFQGTGAADDSGLPNDRFFAVRPEGSVSTLKIQRTERGDSAVYLCASSPRTGSLMNTEAFFGQGTRLTVV.

This clone was recorded a few times. The V gene is TRBV19, the J gene TRBJ2-4; TRBD1 agrees at 7 bases. In germline, CDR1 is LNHDA, CDR2 SQIVND (reference sequence). This CDR3 is built from 14 residues. The junction had 9 bases not matched to a gene; V was cut back by 6 bases and J by 7 bases. CDR3 bases: TGTGCCAGTAGCCTGCGGACAGGAGAGAACATTCAGTACTTC. It encodes CASSLRTGENIQYF. The full variable domain, its missing parts supplied by reference TRBV19 and TRBJ2-4, is DGGITQSPKYLFRKEGQNVTLSCEQNLNHDAMYWYRQDPGQGLRLIYYSQIVNDFQKGDIAEGYSVSREKKESFPLTVTSAQKNPTAFYLCASSLRTGENIQYFGAGTRLSVL.

The chain has TRBV3-1 (or the pseudogene TRBV3-2) and TRBJ2-2; 10 bases align to TRBD2. The CDR3 extends over 16 amino acids. J was trimmed by 5 bases and V by 2 bases; bases with no gene match: 5. Germline CDR1 and CDR2: LGHDT and YNNKEL (reference sequence). CDR3 nucleotide sequence: TGTGCCAGCAGCCAACCTACTAGCGGGATAACCGGGGAGCTGTTTTTT. Protein product: CASSQPTSGITGELFF.

This clone turned up a few times. This rearrangement joins TRBV28 to TRBJ1-2; 8 positions agree with TRBD1. Germline assignment: CDR1 MDHEN and CDR2 SYDVKM. Trimming cost V 4 bases and J 4 bases; bases outside gene matches: 11. This CDR3 contains 16 residues. CDR3 region: CASSSRQGRGAYGYTF. The CDR3 DNA reads TGTGCCAGCAGTTCCAGACAGGGGCGTGGGGCCTATGGCTACACCTTC.

The J gene is TRBJ2-1, the V gene TRBV10-3; a weak D match, TRBD2 (6 bases). CDR3 size: 13 residues. Germline CDR1 reads ENHRY; CDR2 reads SYGVKD. V was trimmed by 10 bases and J by 7 bases, leaving 17 bases between them. CDR3 nucleotide sequence: TGTGCCACCACCGGGACTGAGGGGAATGAGCAGTTCTTC. It translates to CATTGTEGNEQFF.

The chain employs TRBV5-4 and TRBJ2-3; D perhaps matches TRBD1 (6 bases). Germline V lookup: CDR1 SGHNT, CDR2 YYREEE (reference sequence). The CDR3 sequence is 16 residues long. The V gene lost 4 bases and the J gene lost 2 bases, with 17 bases spanning the gap. The CDR3 reads CASSPSDSAFTDTQYF. The CDR3 DNA reads as TGTGCCAGCAGCCCCTCGGACAGCGCCTTCACAGATACGCAGTATTTT. Filled out from reference TRBV5-4 and TRBJ2-3, the complete variable domain reads ETGVTQSPTHLIKTRGQQVTLRCSSQSGHNTVSWYQQALGQGPQFIFQYYREEENGRGNFPPRFSGLQFPNYSSELNVNALELDDSALYLCASSPSDSAFTDTQYFGPGTRLTVL.